This TCR beta chain was captured in a study of blood T cell repertoires in COVID-19 (dated by TCRdb to the early 2020s). Turning to the overall study: The collaborator samples originated in the United States, Italy and Spain and spanned the acute and convalescent phases of COVID-19. The prospective study material was composed of cDNA or gDNA derived from T cells, B-cell-depleted T cells, or PBMCs. The dataset comprised deeply sampled blood TCRbeta repertoires from subjects exposed to, actively infected with, or recovered from COVID-19. A freely available public database, intended as a resource for researchers studying the immune response to SARS-CoV-2, is where the repertoires were released. The samples were drawn from two sources: the first 160 participants of the ongoing ImmuneRACE study, and approximately 1,300 subjects contributed by 6 global collaborators. Sample metadata almost always included a de-identified subject ID, COVID-19 status, age in years and sex. HLA class I and class II types, where available, came from metadata supplied by the sample provider rather than from assay-based typing.

What the work shows at the level of the full study, not this receptor alone: Clinical and demographic metadata were provided uncurated, with the amount varying by source and participant.

Collaborating institutions collected whole blood in K2EDTA tubes following their own protocols. For TCRbeta analysis, collaborators shipped samples in one of three forms: frozen whole blood, isolated PBMCs, or DNA extracted from either of those sample types. The CDR3, cysteine through phenylalanine, is 14 amino acids long. Only the CDR3 region is kept as DNA, spanning 42 bases read in frame from base 1. The germline V gene provides CDR1 SGHRS and CDR2 YFSETQ. Trimming at the junction amounts to 0 bases on V and 13 bases on J, and the germline ends lie 19 bases apart. Remarks on this clone: Its binding antigen is unknown. No much larger clone is present one base from it, and per-base qualities are unavailable.

TCRbeta CDR3 regions were amplified from genomic DNA using the immunoSEQ Assay, a bias-controlled multiplex PCR. In the source study's methods: The number of nucleated cells in each sample was estimated from the amplification of reference gene primers within the assay. To quantify the absolute abundance of each unique TCRbeta CDR3 rearrangement, sequence reads were collapsed and filtered. For each sample, productive Simpson clonality was calculated by taking the square root of Simpson's diversity index across productive rearrangements. Entries here come from immuneACCESS through TCRdb and include only in-frame sequences with V and J called. Some clones fail to appear in such tables; in the studies checked, an unresolved V gene covers under half of the shortfall, and the cause of the remainder is unknown. That table supplies the V and J calls and clone size; D and trimming were determined from the DNA. The sample includes tens of thousands of clones, with just under 85% observed a single time. The ten largest clonotypes hold 24% of the sample.

The sequence links TRBV5-1 to TRBJ1-2, with no reliable assignment of the D segment. The sample comprised peripheral blood. This TCR came from a human donor with acute or convalescent COVID-19. The donor label of this sample is uncertain. The DNA sequence is given as TGCGCCAGCAGCTTGGCCCTAACAGATCCCGTGTCCACCTTC. It is translated as CASSLALTDPVSTF.